Below are 7 T cell receptor beta chains sequenced from a single sample in a study of blood T cell repertoires in COVID-19. Generated by immunoSEQ multiplex PCR, the TCRdb table keeps only in-frame clones and is missing some. The sample has tens of thousands of clones; about 88% are singletons. What was sequenced was peripheral blood. The receptor set was obtained from a man in his 60s with acute or convalescent COVID-19.

Note on this clone: Other DNA sequences of this sample code for an identical CDR3. V is TRBV7-9 and J is TRBJ2-3; 11 bases line up with TRBD2. From germline, CDR1 is SEHNR and CDR2 FQNEAQ (reference sequence). V shed 5 bases and J 3 bases; nucleotides not matched to a gene: 4. There are 15 residues in the CDR3. For the CDR3, the DNA is TGTGCCAGCAGCGCAACTAGCGGGGGAACAGATACGCAGTATTTT. This codes for CASSATSGGTDTQYF. Filled out from reference TRBV7-9 and TRBJ2-3, the complete variable domain reads DTGVSQNPRHKITKRGQNVTFRCDPISEHNRLYWYRQTLGQGPEFLTYFQNEAQLEKSRLLSDRFSAERPKGSFSTLEIQRTEQGDSAMYLCASSATSGGTDTQYFGPGTRLTVL.

This clone was observed a single time. This chain connects TRBV5-5 to TRBJ1-5; the D is unclear. CDR1 is SGHKS and CDR2 is YYEKEE in the germline V gene (reference sequence). The CDR3 sequence is 16 residues long. The V end lost 0 bases, the J end lost 2 bases, and 12 bases lay between the germline ends. The CDR3 sequence is CASSLGSKSGNQPQHF. The CDR3 region has the DNA TGTGCCAGCAGCTTGGGTAGTAAGTCGGGCAATCAGCCCCAGCATTTT.

J is TRBJ1-1 and V is TRBV5-1; a weak D match, TRBD1 (6 bases). The CDR3 is made up of 14 amino acids. Looked up from germline, CDR1 is SGHRS and CDR2 is YFSETQ. V lost 0 bases, J lost 4 bases, and 10 bases lay in between. The CDR3 sequence is CASSLVQGPTEAFF. In DNA form, the CDR3 reads TGCGCCAGCAGCTTGGTGCAGGGGCCCACTGAAGCTTTCTTT.

V and J are TRBV5-1 and TRBJ1-3; 7 positions agree with TRBD1. Germline-derived CDR1 and CDR2 are SGHRS and YFSETQ. The CDR3 is 15 residues long. Trimming at V came to 3 bases and at J to 5 bases, leaving 8 bases not matched to a gene. CDR3 protein: CASSSGLQGRNTIYF. The DNA of the CDR3 is TGCGCCAGCAGCTCCGGTCTACAGGGGAGAAACACCATATATTTT. Full variable domain (missing parts from reference TRBV5-1 and TRBJ1-3): KAGVTQTPRYLIKTRGQQVTLSCSPISGHRSVSWYQQTPGQGLQFLFEYFSETQRNKGNFPGRFSGRQFSNSRSEMNVSTLELGDSALYLCASSSGLQGRNTIYFGEGSWLTVV.

The chain links TRBV10-2 to TRBJ2-2, with no clear D. Trimming took 6 bases from V and 6 from J, leaving 11 bases between them. The CDR3 sequence is 13 residues long. Germline-derived CDR1 and CDR2 are WSHSY and SAAADI. CDR3 protein: CASSAPMAGELFF. The CDR3 region has the DNA TGCGCCAGCAGCGCCCCTATGGCCGGGGAGCTGTTTTTT.

The chain couples TRBV29-1 to TRBJ1-1, with 9 bases that match TRBD1. J was trimmed by 6 bases and V by 5 bases; bases with no gene match: 25. The CDR3 sequence is 19 residues long. Per the germline V gene, CDR1 is SQVTM and CDR2 is ANQGSEA. Written as DNA, the CDR3 is TGCAGCGTTCCGGGGCTAGACAGGGGGGGAATGAAGGGCGACGCTGAAGCTTTCTTT. Translated: CSVPGLDRGGMKGDAEAFF.

V usage is TRBV6-5 and J usage is TRBJ2-4, with TRBD1 matching over 7 bases. Germline V gives CDR1 MNHEY, CDR2 SVGAGI. CDR3 length equals 14 residues. Trimming cost V 7 bases and J 0 bases; bases outside gene matches: 3. CDR3 in DNA: TGTGCCAGCAAGGGGGCCCTAGCCAAAAACATTCAGTACTTC. Protein product: CASKGALAKNIQYF.